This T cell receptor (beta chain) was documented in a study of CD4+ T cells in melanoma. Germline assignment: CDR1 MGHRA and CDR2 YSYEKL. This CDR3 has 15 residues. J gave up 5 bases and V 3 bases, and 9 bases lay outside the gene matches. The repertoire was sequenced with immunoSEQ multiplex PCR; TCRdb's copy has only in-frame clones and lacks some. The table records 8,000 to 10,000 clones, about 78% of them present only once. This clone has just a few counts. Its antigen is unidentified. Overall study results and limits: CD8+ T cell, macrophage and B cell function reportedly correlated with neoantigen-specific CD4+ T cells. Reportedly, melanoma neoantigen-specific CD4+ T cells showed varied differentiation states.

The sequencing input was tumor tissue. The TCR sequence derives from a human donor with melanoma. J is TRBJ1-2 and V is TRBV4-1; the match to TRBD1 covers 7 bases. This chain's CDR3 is CASSQRPEQGYGYTF. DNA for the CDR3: TGCGCCAGCAGCCAGAGGCCGGAACAGGGGTATGGCTACACCTTC.